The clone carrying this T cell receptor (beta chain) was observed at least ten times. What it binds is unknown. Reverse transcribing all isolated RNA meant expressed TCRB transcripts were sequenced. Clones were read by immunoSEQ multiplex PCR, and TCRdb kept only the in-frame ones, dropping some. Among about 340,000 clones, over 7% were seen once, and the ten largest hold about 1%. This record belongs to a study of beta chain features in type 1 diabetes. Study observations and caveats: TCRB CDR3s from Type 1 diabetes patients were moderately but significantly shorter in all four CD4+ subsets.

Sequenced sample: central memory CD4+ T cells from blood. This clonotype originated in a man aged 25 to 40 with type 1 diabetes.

The CDR3 here is CSVVSIRTSGSDTQYF. The CDR3 DNA sequence: TGCAGCGTTGTATCGATTCGGACTAGCGGTTCAGATACGCAGTATTTT. The chain carries TRBV29-1 and TRBJ2-3; 10 bases are a match to TRBD2. Trimming removed 4 bases from V and 4 bases from J; junction bases left unmatched: 11. CDR1 and CDR2 (germline): SQVTM, ANQGSEA. The CDR3 contains 16 residues.